This T cell receptor beta chain was sequenced for a study of memory CD4+ T cells and cytomegalovirus serostatus (dated by TCRdb to about 2019). For the study in its entirety: The cohort comprised roughly 35 healthy Belgian adults, 9 CMV seropositive and roughly 24 CMV seronegative. To replicate a published TCR-based CMV serostatus classifier, the study sequenced CD4+ memory TCRbeta repertoires from a Belgian cohort whose cytomegalovirus serostatus was known. The paper as a whole reports these results and caveats: The results were interpreted as suggesting that the CMV-associated TCR signature is largely present in the CD4+ memory repertoire. Of over 150 previously reported CMV-associated TCRbeta sequences, 67 appeared in the CD4+ memory repertoires, each in one to five individuals. Only CD4+CD45RO+ memory cells were sequenced, unlike the original study, which covered naive and memory CD4+ and CD8+ populations. CMV serostatus prediction reached a median bootstrapped AUC of about 0.95 with the original framework and 0.75 to 0.92 with a US-trained random forest. On the Belgian cohort, the classifier built on the original framework reached a median bootstrapped AUC of approximately 0.95, with a 95% CI of 0.76-1.00.

Comment on this clone: The clone's antigen remains unknown. One base away there is no much larger clone; base qualities are not given. The sample has other DNA sequences that encode this CDR3 too.

V sheds 2 bases and J sheds 4 bases, leaving 11 bases between their ends. The CDR3 sequence holds 14 residues, the cysteine and phenylalanine included. The retained sequence is limited to the CDR3, 42 bases, with the frame set at the first base. For CDR1 and CDR2, the germline V gene lists MNHEY and SVGAGI. Genomic DNA was extracted from sorted cells with the Quick-DNA Microprep Kit. Amplification of TCRbeta DNA was done with the immunoSEQ hsTCRbeta kit, following the protocol from the manufacturer. An Illumina MiSeq instrument was used to sequence the TCRbeta libraries. The paper's processing steps were these. Following removal of out-of-frame sequences, around 2.4 million distinct TCRbeta sequences were retained, with an average of roughly 62,000 per individual. Each individual was scored using the number of 164 previously reported CMV-associated TCRbeta sequences that the individual carried and the total number of productive distinct TCRbeta sequences. A beta-binomial model was reimplemented in Python, and scikit-learn random forests with default parameters were trained on data from the US cohort. Classifier performance on the Belgian cohort was summarized as median AUC with percentile confidence intervals calculated over 10,000 bootstrap iterations. In TCRdb, the immuneACCESS table is reduced to in-frame sequences with V and J assigned. These tables do not hold every clone; where another copy was compared, an unresolved V gene accounts for under half, and the others remain unexplained. The DNA gave D and trimming, while V, J and clone size come from that table. This sample comprises approximately 26,000 clones, 75% to 85% of them detected only once. The biggest ten clones account for 0.68% of the sample.

Single viable CD3+CD4+CD8-CD45RO+ cells were sorted as memory CD4+ T cells on a FACSAria II. CMV serostatus was assessed using a Roche Elecsys assay, by which serum IgG against CMV pp150, pp28, p38 and p52 was detected. Following thawing, total CD4+ T cells were enriched through positive selection using CD4 magnetic microbeads. The samples came from a different study that was designed specifically to examine the CD4+ T cell memory repertoire. Peripheral blood mononuclear cells were isolated and cryopreserved according to standard operating procedures, and serum was kept at -80 degrees C. The staining used CD3-PerCP (BW264/56), CD4-APC (RPA-T4), CD45RO-PE (UCHT1) and CD8-Pacific Orange (3B5) antibodies, and Sytox blue was used to exclude non-viable cells.

The sequence is built from TRBV6-5 and TRBJ1-1; the best D guess is TRBD1, with 5 bases matching. The sequenced material came from memory CD4+ T cells from blood. The sequence was obtained from an adult in good health and CMV-seronegative. The bases are TGTGCCAGCAGTTACCTTACAGGAGGCACTGAAGCTTTCTTT. This sequence encodes CASSYLTGGTEAFF.